The next 3 T cell receptor beta chains were all read from a single sample in a study of blood T cell repertoires in COVID-19. Measured with immunoSEQ multiplex PCR; TCRdb has only the in-frame clones, and not every one. The sample lists some 250,000 clones; approximately 78% were seen once. Sequenced input: peripheral blood. The receptors were gathered from a woman aged 18-29 years with acute or convalescent COVID-19.

The V call is TRBV5-4, the J call TRBJ2-2; possible D gene TRBD2, 6 bases. The V and J ends lost 4 bases and 6 bases respectively, with 22 bases between them. The V gene's germline CDR1 is SGHNT and CDR2 YYREEE (reference sequence). There are 17 residues in the CDR3. CDR3 sequence (DNA): TGTGCCAGCAGCACCCAACTAGCTGGTCGGGGGTCCGGGGAGCTGTTTTTT. As protein: CASSTQLAGRGSGELFF.

The chain has TRBV6-5 and TRBJ1-2, with D possibly TRBD1 on 5 matching bases. The length of the CDR3 is 13 residues. V dropped 0 bases and J dropped 6 bases, with 8 bases sitting between them. Germline V CDR1 and CDR2: MNHEY, SVGAGI. CDR3 sequence (DNA): TGTGCCAGCAGTTACTCCAGGGCTAATGGCTACACCTTC. It translates to CASSYSRANGYTF.

The genes are TRBV25-1 and TRBJ2-1; D not resolved. This CDR3 contains 14 residues. Germline V gene data show CDR1 as MGHDK and CDR2 as SYGVNS. V lost 3 bases, J lost 0 bases, and 6 bases lay in between. The CDR3 spells CASSDTVSYNEQFF. Written as DNA, the CDR3 is TGTGCCAGCAGTGACACAGTCTCCTACAATGAGCAGTTCTTC. The variable domain in full, completed from reference TRBV25-1 and TRBJ2-1, reads EADIYQTPRYLVIGTGKKITLECSQTMGHDKMYWYQQDPGMELHLIHYSYGVNSTEKGDLSSESTVSRIRTEHFPLTLESARPSHTSQYLCASSDTVSYNEQFFGPGTRLTVL.